This T cell receptor (beta chain) was observed in a study of identical twins. Whole-study findings and limits: For cord blood, abundant beta clonotypes had fewer insertions, unlike memory repertoires, which showed none.

This clonotype has a count of ten or more. Its antigen is unknown. A single record per CDR3 protein comes from TCRdb applying MiXCR to the 5' RACE reads. This table has 600,000 to 700,000 distinct CDR3 sequences, around 21% appearing once. The same sample was also used in a study of T cells expressing NK-cell markers. That study reports: Sorted CD3+CD56+NKG2C+, CD3+CD56+NKG2C- and CD3+CD56-NKG2C+ T cells supplied TCR beta repertoires.

The receptor comes from a woman under 30 in good health. Sequenced input: PBMCs.

CDR3 DNA sequence: TGTGCCAGCAGTGCTTGGGACAGGGGTGAAAAACTGTTTTTT. It translates to CASSAWDRGEKLFF. This chain joins TRBV12-3 or TRBV12-4 and TRBJ1-4; TRBD1 matches at 10 bases. The CDR3 sequence is 14 residues long. The V gene end was trimmed by 5 bases and the J gene end by 7 bases; junction bases not matched to a gene: 4.